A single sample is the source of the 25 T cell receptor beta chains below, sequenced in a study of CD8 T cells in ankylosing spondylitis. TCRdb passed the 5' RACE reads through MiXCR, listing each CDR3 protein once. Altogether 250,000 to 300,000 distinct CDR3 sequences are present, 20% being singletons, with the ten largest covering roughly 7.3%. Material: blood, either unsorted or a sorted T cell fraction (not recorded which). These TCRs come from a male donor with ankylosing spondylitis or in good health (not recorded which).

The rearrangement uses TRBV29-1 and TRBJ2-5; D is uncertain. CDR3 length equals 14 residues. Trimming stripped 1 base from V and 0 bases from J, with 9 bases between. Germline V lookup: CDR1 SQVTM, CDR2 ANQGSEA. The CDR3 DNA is TGCAGCGTTGAAGGTGCAGGACACCAAGAGACCCAGTACTTC. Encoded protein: CSVEGAGHQETQYF.

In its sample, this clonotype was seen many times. Here the CDR3 DNA reads TGCGCCAGCAGCTTGTCCGGGCAGTTAGAGACCCAGTACTTC. Translation: CASSLSGQLETQYF. The chain joins TRBV5-1 to TRBJ2-5; D is undetermined. Trimming stripped 1 base from V and 4 bases from J, with 11 bases between. The CDR3 is 14 residues long. Germline values: CDR1 SGHRS, CDR2 YFSETQ.

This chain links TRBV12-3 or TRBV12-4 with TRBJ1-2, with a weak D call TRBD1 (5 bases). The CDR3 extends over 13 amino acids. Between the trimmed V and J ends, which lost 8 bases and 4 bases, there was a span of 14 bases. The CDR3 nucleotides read TGTGCCAGCCGGGGCGAGGGGCCCTATGGCTACACCTTC. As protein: CASRGEGPYGYTF.

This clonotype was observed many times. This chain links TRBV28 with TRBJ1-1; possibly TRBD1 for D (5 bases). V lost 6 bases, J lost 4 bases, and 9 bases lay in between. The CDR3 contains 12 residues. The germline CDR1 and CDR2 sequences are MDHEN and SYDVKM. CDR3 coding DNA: TGTGCCAGCAGCCGGGACGGCACTGAAGCTTTCTTT. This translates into CASSRDGTEAFF.

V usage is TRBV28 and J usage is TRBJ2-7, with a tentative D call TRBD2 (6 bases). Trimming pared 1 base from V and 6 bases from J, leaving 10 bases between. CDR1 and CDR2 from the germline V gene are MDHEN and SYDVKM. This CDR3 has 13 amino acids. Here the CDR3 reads CASSLSMGGEQYV. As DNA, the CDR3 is TGTGCCAGCAGTTTATCTATGGGGGGCGAGCAGTACGTC.

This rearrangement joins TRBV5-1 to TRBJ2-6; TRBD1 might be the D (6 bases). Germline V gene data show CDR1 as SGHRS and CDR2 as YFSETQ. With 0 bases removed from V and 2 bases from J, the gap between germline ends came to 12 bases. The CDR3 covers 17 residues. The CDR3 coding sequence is TGCGCCAGCAGCTTGGGTACTTACAGGGCTGGGGCCAACGTCCTGACTTTC. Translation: CASSLGTYRAGANVLTF.

Written as DNA, the CDR3 is TGTGCCGTGAGCCAGGCGATTAATGAAAAACTGTTTTTT. This gives the protein CAVSQAINEKLFF. The chain uses TRBV6-1 and TRBJ1-4; D is unclear. V was cut by 11 bases and J by 4 bases, with 14 bases left in between. Germline V gives CDR1 MNHNS, CDR2 SASEGT. The CDR3 loop spans 13 amino acids.

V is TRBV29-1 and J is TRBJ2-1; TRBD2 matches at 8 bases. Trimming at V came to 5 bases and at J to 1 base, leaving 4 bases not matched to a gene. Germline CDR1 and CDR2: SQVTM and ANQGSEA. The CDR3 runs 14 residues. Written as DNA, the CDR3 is TGCAGCGTTTCGAGCGGGAGTTCCTACAATGAGCAGTTCTTC. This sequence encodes CSVSSGSSYNEQFF.

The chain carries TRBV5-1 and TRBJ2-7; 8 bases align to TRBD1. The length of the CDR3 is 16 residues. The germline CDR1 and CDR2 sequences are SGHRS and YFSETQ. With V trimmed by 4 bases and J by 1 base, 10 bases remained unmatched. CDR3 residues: CASSADPGQGSYEQYV. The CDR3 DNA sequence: TGCGCCAGCAGCGCGGACCCCGGACAGGGATCCTACGAGCAGTACGTC.

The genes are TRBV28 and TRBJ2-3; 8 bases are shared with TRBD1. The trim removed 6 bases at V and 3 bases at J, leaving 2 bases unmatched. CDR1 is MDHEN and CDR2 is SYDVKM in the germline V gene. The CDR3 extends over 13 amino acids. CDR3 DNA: TGTGCCAGCAGGGACAGGGATACAGATACGCAGTATTTT. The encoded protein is CASRDRDTDTQYF. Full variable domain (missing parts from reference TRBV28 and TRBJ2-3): DVKVTQSSRYLVKRTGEKVFLECVQDMDHENMFWYRQDPGLGLRLIYFSYDVKMKEKGDIPEGYSVSREKKERFSLILESASTNQTSMYLCASRDRDTDTQYFGPGTRLTVL.

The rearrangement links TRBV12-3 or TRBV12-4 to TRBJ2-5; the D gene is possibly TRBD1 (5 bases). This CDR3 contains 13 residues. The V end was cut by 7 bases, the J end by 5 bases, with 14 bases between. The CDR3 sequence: CASTGHGFETQYF. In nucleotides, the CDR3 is TGTGCCAGCACCGGACATGGTTTTGAGACCCAGTACTTC.

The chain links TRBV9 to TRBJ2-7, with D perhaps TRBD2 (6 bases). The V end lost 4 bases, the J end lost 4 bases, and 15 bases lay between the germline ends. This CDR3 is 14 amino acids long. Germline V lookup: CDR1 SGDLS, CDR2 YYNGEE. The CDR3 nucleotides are TGTGCCAGCAGCCCCTTCCGGGACTCTTACGAGCAGTACGTC. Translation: CASSPFRDSYEQYV.

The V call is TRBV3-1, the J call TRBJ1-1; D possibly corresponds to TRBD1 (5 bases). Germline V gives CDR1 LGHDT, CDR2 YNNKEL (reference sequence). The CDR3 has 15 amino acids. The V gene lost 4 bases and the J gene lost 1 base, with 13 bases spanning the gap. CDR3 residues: CASSRLQVTNTEAFF. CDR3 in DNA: TGTGCCAGCAGCCGATTACAGGTGACGAACACTGAAGCTTTCTTT.

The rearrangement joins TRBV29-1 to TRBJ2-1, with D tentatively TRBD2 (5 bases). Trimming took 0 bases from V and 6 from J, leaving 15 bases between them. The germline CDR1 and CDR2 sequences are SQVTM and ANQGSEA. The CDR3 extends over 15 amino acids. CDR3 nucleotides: TGCAGCGTTGAAGATGGGGTGGCTGCGGGCAATGAGCAGTTCTTC. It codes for CSVEDGVAAGNEQFF.

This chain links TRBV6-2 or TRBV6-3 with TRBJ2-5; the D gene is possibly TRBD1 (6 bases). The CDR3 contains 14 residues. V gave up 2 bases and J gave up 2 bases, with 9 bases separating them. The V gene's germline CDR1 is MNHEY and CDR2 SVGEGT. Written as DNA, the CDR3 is TGTGCCAGCAGTTACCCAGGGGTGCAAGAGACCCAGTACTTC. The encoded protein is CASSYPGVQETQYF.

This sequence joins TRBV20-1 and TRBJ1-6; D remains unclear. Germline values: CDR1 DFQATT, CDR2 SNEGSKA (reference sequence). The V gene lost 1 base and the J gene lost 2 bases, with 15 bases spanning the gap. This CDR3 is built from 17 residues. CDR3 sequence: CSARGGGPMTYNSPLHF. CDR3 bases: TGCAGTGCTAGAGGCGGAGGCCCGATGACCTATAATTCACCCCTCCACTTT.

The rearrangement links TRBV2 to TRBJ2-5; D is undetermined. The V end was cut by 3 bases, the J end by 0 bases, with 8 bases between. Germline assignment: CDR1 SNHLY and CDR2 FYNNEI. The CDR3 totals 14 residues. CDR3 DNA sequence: TGTGCCAGCAGTGATACATCATACCAAGAGACCCAGTACTTC. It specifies CASSDTSYQETQYF.

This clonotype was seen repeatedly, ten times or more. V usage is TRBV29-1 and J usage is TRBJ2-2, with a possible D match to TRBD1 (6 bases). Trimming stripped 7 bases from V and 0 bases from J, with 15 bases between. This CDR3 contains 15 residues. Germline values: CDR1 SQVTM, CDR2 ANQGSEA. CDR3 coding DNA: TGCAGCGCAGTAGGTGGACAGTCGAACACCGGGGAGCTGTTTTTT. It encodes CSAVGGQSNTGELFF.

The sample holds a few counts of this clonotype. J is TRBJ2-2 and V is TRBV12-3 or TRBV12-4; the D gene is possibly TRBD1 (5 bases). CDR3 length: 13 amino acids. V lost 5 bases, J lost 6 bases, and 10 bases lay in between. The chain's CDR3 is CASSPLGPGELFF. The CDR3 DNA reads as TGTGCCAGCAGTCCGTTGGGGCCCGGGGAGCTGTTTTTT.

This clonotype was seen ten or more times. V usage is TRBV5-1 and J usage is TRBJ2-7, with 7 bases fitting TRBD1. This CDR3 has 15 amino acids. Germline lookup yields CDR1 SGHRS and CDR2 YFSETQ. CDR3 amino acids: CASSQNPGQQPPSVV. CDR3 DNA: TGCGCCAGCAGCCAAAATCCGGGACAGCAACCCCCCAGTGTCGTC.

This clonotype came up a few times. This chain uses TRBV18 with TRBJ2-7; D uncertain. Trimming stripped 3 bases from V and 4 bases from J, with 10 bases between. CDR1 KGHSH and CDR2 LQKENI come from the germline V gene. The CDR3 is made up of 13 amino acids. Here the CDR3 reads CASSPQTEYEQYV. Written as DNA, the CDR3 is TGTGCCAGCTCACCGCAGACGGAATACGAGCAGTACGTC.

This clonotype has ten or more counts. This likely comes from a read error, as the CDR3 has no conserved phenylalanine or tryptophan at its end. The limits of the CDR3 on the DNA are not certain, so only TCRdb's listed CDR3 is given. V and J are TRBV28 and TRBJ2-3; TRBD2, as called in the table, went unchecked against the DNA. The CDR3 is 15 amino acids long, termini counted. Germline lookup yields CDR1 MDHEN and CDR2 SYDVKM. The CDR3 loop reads CASSFWAGGTDTQSC.

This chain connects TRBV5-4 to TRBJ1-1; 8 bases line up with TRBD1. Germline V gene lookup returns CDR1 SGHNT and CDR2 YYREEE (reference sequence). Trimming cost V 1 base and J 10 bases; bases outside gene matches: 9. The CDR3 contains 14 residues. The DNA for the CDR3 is TGTGCCAGCAGCTTGCGAGCGACAGGGGTGGGAGCTTTCTTT. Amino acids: CASSLRATGVGAFF.

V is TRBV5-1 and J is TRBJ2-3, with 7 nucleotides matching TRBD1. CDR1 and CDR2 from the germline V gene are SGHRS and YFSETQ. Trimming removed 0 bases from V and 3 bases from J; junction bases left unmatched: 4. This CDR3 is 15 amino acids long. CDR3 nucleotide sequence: TGCGCCAGCAGCTTGGGACAGGGATGGACAGATACGCAGTATTTT. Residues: CASSLGQGWTDTQYF. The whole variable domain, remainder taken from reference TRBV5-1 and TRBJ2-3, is KAGVTQTPRYLIKTRGQQVTLSCSPISGHRSVSWYQQTPGQGLQFLFEYFSETQRNKGNFPGRFSGRQFSNSRSEMNVSTLELGDSALYLCASSLGQGWTDTQYFGPGTRLTVL.

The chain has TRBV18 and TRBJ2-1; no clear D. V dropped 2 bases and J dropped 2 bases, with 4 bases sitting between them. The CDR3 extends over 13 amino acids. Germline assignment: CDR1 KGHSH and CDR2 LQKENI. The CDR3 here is CASSPVAYNEQFF. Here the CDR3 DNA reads TGTGCCAGCTCACCAGTGGCCTACAATGAGCAGTTCTTC.